Following are 3 T cell receptor beta chains from one sample sequenced in a study of technical replicates of blood from a handful of donors. The protocol was immunoSEQ multiplex PCR, while the TCRdb copy is restricted to in-frame clones and leaves out a portion. The data contain about 81,000 clones, around 93% of them seen just once; the ten biggest clones take up approximately 0.3%. The sample consisted of T cells isolated from PBMCs. The receptors derive from a human donor in good health.

V gene TRBV9 combines with J gene TRBJ2-1; D remains ambiguous. Trimming stripped 0 bases from V and 8 bases from J, with 15 bases between. Germline V lookup: CDR1 SGDLS, CDR2 YYNGEE. This CDR3 has 15 amino acids. The DNA of the CDR3 is TGTGCCAGCAGCGTAGGGTCTAGAAAAGAGGATGAGCAGTTCTTC. Translating it yields CASSVGSRKEDEQFF.

This rearrangement joins TRBV15 to TRBJ2-2; 11 nucleotides line up with TRBD1. The CDR3 totals 16 residues. The germline gives CDR1 LNHNV, CDR2 YYDKDF (reference sequence). Trimming took 1 base from V and 7 from J; bases not matched to a gene: 5. The CDR3 nucleotides read TGTGCCACCAGCAGAGCCCGGGACAGGGGGATCGGGGAGCTGTTTTTT. Amino acids: CATSRARDRGIGELFF.

In this sample, this clone turned up once. This chain uses TRBV18 with TRBJ2-3, with 8 bases matching TRBD1. This CDR3 is built from 17 residues. V shed 5 bases, J shed 4 bases, and the junction held 14 bases outside the gene matches. CDR1 and CDR2 (germline): KGHSH, LQKENI. CDR3 nucleotide sequence: TGTGCCAGCTCATCGCCTGGGTACAGGGGGTCCGCAGATACGCAGTATTTT. This sequence encodes CASSSPGYRGSADTQYF.